The TCR beta chain under discussion was sequenced for a study of OX40 agonist ivuxolimab in advanced cancers. Notes on the study in general: Expansion of clones was among the lowest in partial responders at 0.1-3.0 mg/kg.

V was shortened by 2 bases and J by 2 bases, with 13 bases between the two germline ends. The CDR3 runs to 15 residues. Germline-derived CDR1 and CDR2 are SGDLS and YYNGEE. Some clones are missing from TCRdb's copy, which holds only in-frame ones; the method was immunoSEQ multiplex PCR. The data show 25,000 to 35,000 clones, about 80% seen once. This clone showed up just once. Its specificity is not known. The material was CD4+ or CD8+ T cells sorted from blood, obtained in a trial of the OX40 agonist ivuxolimab. The chain employs TRBV9 and TRBJ2-5; D tentatively fits TRBD1 or TRBD2 (6 bases each). This TCR was recovered from an adult with an advanced solid tumor such as melanoma, head and neck, liver or kidney cancer. CDR3 sequence reads: CASSVWGATQETQYF. As DNA, the CDR3 is TGTGCCAGCAGCGTCTGGGGGGCAACACAAGAGACCCAGTACTTC. The full variable domain, its missing parts supplied by reference TRBV9 and TRBJ2-5, is DSGVTQTPKHLITATGQRVTLRCSPRSGDLSVYWYQQSLDQGLQFLIQYYNGEERAKGNILERFSAQQFPDLHSELNLSSLELGDSALYFCASSVWGATQETQYFGPGTRLLVL.